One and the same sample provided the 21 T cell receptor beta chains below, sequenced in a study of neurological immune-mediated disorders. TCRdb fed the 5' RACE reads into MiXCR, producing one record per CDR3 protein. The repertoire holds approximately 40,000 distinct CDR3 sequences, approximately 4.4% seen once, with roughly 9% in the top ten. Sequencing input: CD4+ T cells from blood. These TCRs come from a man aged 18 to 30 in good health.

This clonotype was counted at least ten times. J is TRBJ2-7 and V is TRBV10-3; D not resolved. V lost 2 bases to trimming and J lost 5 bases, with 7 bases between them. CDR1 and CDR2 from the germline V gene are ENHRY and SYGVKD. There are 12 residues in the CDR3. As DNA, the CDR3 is TGTGCCATCAGTGAGCTTAGCCACGAGCAGTACTTC. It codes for CAISELSHEQYF.

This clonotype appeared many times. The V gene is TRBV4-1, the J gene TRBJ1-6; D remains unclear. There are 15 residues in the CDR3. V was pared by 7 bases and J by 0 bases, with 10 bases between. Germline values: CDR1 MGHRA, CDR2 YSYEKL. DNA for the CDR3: TGCGCCAGCAACCTAGGGAGCTCCTATAATTCACCCCTCCACTTT. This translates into CASNLGSSYNSPLHF.

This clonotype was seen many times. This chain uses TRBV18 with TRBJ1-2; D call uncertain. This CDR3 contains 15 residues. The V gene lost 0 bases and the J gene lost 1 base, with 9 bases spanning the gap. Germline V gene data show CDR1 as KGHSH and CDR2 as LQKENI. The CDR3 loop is CASSPPTRINYGYTF. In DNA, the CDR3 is TGTGCCAGCTCACCACCGACGCGGATTAACTATGGCTACACCTTC.

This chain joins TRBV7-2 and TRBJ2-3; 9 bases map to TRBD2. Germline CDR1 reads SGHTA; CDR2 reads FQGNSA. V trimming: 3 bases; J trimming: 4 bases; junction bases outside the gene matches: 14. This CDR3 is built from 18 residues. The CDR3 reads CASSFQVGGGGGPDTQYF. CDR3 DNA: TGTGCCAGCAGCTTCCAGGTGGGCGGCGGGGGGGGACCAGATACGCAGTATTTT.

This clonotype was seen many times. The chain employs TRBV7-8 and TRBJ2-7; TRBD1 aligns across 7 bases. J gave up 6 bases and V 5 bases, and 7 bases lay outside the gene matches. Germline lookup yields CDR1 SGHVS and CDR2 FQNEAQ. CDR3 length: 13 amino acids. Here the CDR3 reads CASSPGDSREQYF. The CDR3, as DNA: TGTGCCAGCAGCCCCGGGGACAGCCGCGAGCAGTACTTC.

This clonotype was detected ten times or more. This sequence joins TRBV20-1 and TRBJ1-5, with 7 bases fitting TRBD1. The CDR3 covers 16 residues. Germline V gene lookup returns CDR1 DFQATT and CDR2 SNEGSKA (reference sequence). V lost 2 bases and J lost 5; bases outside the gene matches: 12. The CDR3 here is CSARRQGRSFDQPQHF. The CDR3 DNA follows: TGCAGTGCTAGAAGACAGGGAAGGAGTTTCGATCAGCCCCAGCATTTT.

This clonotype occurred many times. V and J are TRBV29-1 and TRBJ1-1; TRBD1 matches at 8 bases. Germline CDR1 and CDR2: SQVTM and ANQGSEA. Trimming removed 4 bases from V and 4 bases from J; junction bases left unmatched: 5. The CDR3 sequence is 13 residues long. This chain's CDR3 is CSVALQGGTEAFF. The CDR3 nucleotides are TGCAGCGTTGCGTTACAGGGGGGCACTGAAGCTTTCTTT.

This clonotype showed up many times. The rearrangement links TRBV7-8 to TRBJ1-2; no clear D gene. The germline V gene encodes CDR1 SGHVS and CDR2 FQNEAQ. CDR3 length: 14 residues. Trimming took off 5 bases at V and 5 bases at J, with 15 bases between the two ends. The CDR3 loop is CASSPQPTPYGYTF. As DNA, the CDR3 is TGTGCCAGCAGCCCCCAGCCGACACCTTATGGCTACACCTTC.

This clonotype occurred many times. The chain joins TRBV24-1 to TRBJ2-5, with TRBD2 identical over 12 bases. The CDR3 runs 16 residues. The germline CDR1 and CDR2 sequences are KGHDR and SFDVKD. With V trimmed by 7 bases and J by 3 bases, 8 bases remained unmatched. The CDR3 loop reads CATSDLGLAGKETQYF. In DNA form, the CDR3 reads TGTGCCACCAGCGACTTAGGACTAGCGGGGAAAGAGACCCAGTACTTC.

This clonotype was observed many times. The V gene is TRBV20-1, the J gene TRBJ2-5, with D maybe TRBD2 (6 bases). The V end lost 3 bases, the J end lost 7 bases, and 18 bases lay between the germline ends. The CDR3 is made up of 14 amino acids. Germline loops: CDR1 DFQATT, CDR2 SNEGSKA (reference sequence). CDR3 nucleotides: TGCAGTGCTAGCATTAGTAGCGGTCATGGGACCCAGTACTTC. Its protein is CSASISSGHGTQYF.

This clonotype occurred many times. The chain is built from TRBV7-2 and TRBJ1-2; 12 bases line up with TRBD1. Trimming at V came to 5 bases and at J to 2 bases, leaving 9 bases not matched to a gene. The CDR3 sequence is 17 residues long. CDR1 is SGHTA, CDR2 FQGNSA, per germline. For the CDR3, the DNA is TGTGCCAGCAGCCTGACCCCGGGACAGGGGGCGAACTATGGCTACACCTTC. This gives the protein CASSLTPGQGANYGYTF.

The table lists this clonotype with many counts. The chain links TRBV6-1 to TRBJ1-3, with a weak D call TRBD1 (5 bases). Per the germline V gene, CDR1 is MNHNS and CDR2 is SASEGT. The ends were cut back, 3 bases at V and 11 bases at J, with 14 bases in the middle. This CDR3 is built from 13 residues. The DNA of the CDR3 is TGTGCCAGCAGTGACCCGGGACGCTCGGCCATATATTTT. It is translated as CASSDPGRSAIYF.

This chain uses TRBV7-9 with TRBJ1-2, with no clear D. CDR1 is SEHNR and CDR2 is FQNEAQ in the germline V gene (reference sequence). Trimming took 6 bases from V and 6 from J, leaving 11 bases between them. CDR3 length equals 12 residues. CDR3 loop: CASSFGWDGYTF. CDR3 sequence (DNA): TGTGCCAGCAGTTTCGGTTGGGATGGCTACACCTTC.

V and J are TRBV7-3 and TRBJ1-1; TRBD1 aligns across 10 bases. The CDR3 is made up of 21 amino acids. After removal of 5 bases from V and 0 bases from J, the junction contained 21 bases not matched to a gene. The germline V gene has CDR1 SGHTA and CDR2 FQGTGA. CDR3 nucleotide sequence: TGTGCCAGCAGCCCAGACCGGGACAGGGGAAGTGGGGGCTTGATGAACACTGAAGCTTTCTTT. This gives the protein CASSPDRDRGSGGLMNTEAFF.

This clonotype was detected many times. DNA for the CDR3: TGTGCCATCAGCAGACTAATGTCCAGGGAGGTGAACGAGCAGTACTTC. Protein product: CAISRLMSREVNEQYF. V gene TRBV10-3 combines with J gene TRBJ2-7; maybe TRBD2 (6 bases). V lost 6 bases and J lost 5, with 23 bases in between. Looked up from germline, CDR1 is ENHRY and CDR2 is SYGVKD. The CDR3 runs 16 residues.

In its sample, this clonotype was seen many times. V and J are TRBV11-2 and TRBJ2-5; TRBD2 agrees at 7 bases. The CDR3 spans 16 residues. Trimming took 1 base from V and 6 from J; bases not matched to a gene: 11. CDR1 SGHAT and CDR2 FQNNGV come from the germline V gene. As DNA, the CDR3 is TGTGCCAGCAGCTTAGGAGCGGGAACAGATCCGAAGACCCAGTACTTC. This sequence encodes CASSLGAGTDPKTQYF.

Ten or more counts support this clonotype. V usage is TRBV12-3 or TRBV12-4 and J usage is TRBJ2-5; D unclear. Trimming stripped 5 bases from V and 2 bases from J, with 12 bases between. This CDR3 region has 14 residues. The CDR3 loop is CASSPRAEQETQYF. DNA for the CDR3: TGTGCCAGCAGTCCCCGGGCCGAACAAGAGACCCAGTACTTC.

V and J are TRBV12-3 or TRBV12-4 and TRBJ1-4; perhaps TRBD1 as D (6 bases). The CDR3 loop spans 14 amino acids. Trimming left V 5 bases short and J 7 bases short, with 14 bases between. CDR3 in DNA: TGTGCCAGCAGTACCCAGGGGTCTGGTGAAAAACTGTTTTTT. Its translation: CASSTQGSGEKLFF.

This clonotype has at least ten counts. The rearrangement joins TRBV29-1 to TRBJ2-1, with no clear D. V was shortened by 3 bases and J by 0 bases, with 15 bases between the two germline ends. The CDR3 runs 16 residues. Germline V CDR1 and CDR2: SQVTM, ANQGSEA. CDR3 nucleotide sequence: TGCAGCGTTGACAAACAGCCAGAGAGCTCCTACAATGAGCAGTTCTTC. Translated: CSVDKQPESSYNEQFF.

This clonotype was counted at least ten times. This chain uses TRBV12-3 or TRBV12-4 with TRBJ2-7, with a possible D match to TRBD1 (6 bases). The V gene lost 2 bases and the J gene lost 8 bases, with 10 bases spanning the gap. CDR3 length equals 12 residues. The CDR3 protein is CASSLFDRKQYF. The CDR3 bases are TGTGCCAGCAGTTTATTTGACAGGAAGCAGTACTTC.

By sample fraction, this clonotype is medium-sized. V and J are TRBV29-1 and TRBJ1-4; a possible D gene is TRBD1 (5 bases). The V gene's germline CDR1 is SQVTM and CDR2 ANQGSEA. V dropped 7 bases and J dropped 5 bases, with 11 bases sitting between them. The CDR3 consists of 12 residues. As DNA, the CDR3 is TGCAGCGCTTTAGAGGGGAATGAAAAACTGTTTTTT. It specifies CSALEGNEKLFF.